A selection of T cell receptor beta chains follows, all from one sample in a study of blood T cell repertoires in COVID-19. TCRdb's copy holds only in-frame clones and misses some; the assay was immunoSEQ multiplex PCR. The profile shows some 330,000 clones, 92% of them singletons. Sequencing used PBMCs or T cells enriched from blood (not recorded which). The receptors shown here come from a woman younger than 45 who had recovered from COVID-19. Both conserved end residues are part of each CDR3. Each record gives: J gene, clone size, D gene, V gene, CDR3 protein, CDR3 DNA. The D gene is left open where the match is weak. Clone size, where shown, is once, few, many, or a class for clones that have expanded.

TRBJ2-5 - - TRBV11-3 CASSLDARDQETQYF TGTGCCAGCAGCTTAGATGCGAGGGACCAAGAGACCCAGTACTTC
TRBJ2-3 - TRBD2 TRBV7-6 CASSLGVSGGVRDTQYF TGTGCCAGCAGCTTAGGCGTTAGCGGGGGGGTCAGAGATACGCAGTATTTT
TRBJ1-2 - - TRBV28 CASSLNLGYGYTF TGTGCCAGCAGTTTAAACCTCGGGTATGGCTACACCTTC
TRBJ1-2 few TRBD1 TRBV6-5 CAGRDRGYGYTF TGTGCCGGGAGAGACAGGGGCTATGGCTACACCTTC
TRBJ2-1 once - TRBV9 CASSDSYNEQFF TGTGCCAGCAGCGACAGTTACAATGAGCAGTTCTTC
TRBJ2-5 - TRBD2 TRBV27 CASSPPRRAGFQETQYF TGTGCCAGCAGCCCACCGCGACGAGCGGGATTCCAAGAGACCCAGTACTTC
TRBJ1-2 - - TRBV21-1 CASSKRGDPLRYGYTF TGTGCCAGCAGCAAAAGGGGCGATCCCCTGAGATATGGCTACACCTTC
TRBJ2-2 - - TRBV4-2 CASSQDSNFNTGELFF TGTGCCAGCAGCCAAGATTCTAACTTCAACACCGGGGAGCTGTTTTTT
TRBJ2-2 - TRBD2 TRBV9 CASSVSGGLGELFF TGTGCCAGCAGCGTTAGCGGGGGCCTCGGGGAGCTGTTTTTT
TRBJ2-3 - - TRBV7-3 CASSLNRGGATDTQYF TGTGCCAGCAGCTTAAATAGAGGCGGGGCCACAGATACGCAGTATTTT
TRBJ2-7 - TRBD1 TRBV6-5 CASRRTGSLYEQYF TGTGCCAGCAGACGGACAGGGTCACTCTACGAGCAGTACTTC
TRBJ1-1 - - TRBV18 CASSPLRDTEAFF TGTGCCAGCTCACCACTCAGGGACACTGAAGCTTTCTTT
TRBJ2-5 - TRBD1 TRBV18 CASSPQGQGETQYF TGTGCCAGCTCACCCCAGGGACAGGGAGAGACCCAGTACTTC
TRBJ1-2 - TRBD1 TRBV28 CASSGQGLNYGYTF TGTGCCAGCAGTGGACAGGGGTTAAACTATGGCTACACCTTC
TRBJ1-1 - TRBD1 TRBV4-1 CASSLGTGEANTEAFF TGCGCCAGCAGTCTAGGGACAGGGGAAGCCAACACTGAAGCTTTCTTT
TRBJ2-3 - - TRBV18 CASSPRDTLTNTQYF TGTGCCAGCTCACCACGGGACACACTCACGAATACGCAGTATTTT
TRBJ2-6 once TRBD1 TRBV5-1 CASSPDGTGFPGANVLTF TGCGCCAGCAGTCCTGACGGGACAGGGTTTCCTGGGGCCAACGTCCTGACTTTC
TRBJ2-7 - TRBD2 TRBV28 CASSFGASGVTYEQYF TGTGCCAGCAGTTTTGGAGCTAGCGGAGTAACCTACGAGCAGTACTTC
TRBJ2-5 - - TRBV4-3 CASSQVRTGPQETQYF TGCGCCAGCAGCCAAGTCCGAACGGGTCCACAAGAGACCCAGTACTTC
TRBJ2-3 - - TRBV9 CASSPGGTQYF TGTGCCAGCAGCCCCGGCGGTACGCAGTATTTT
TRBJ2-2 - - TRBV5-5 CASSLAAQATGELFF TGTGCCAGCAGCTTGGCGGCTCAGGCAACCGGGGAGCTGTTTTTT
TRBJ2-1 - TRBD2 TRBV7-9 CASSFFSGTFNEQFF TGTGCCAGCAGCTTTTTTAGCGGGACTTTTAATGAGCAGTTCTTC
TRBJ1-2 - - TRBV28 CASSFRDYGYTF TGTGCCAGCAGTTTTCGGGACTATGGCTACACCTTC
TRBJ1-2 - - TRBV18 CASSPPTGSYGYTF TGTGCCAGCTCACCACCAACAGGGTCCTATGGCTACACCTTC
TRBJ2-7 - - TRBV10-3 CAISERTVKNNYEQYF TGTGCCATCAGTGAACGGACAGTAAAAAATAACTACGAGCAGTACTTC
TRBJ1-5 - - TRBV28 CASSRGGEGSNQPQHF TGTGCCAGCAGCCGAGGGGGGGAGGGTAGCAATCAGCCCCAGCATTTT
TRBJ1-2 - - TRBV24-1 CATSEGHLFYGYTF TGTGCCACCAGTGAGGGACACCTGTTCTATGGCTACACCTTC
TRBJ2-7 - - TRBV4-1 CASSQPTRGIYEQYF TGCGCCAGCAGCCAACCGACCCGGGGGATCTACGAGCAGTACTTC
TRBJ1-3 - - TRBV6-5 CASSYSQAGNTIYF TGTGCCAGCAGTTACAGCCAGGCCGGAAACACCATATATTTT
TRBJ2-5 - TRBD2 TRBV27 CASSSRLAGEGTQYF TGTGCCAGCAGTTCACGACTAGCGGGGGAGGGGACCCAGTACTTC
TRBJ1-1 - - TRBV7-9 CASSLALGQGNTEAFF TGTGCCAGCAGCTTAGCGTTGGGCCAGGGGAACACTGAAGCTTTCTTT
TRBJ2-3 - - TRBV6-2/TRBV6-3 CASSWGDSTDTQYF TGTGCCAGCAGTTGGGGCGATAGCACAGATACGCAGTATTTT
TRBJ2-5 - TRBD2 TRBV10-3 CAISESASGRAVLETQYF TGTGCCATCAGTGAGTCAGCTAGCGGGAGGGCCGTATTGGAGACCCAGTACTTC
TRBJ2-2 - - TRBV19 CASSTGSGELFF TGTGCCAGTAGTACGGGGTCCGGGGAGCTGTTTTTT
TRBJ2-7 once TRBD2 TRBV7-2 CASSVKTSGGGLKYF TGTGCCAGCAGCGTGAAGACTAGCGGGGGTGGCCTGAAGTACTTC
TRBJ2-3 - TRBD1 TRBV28 CASSSNDRGLTDTQYF TGTGCCAGCAGTTCCAATGACAGGGGTCTAACAGATACGCAGTATTTT
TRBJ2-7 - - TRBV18 CASSPTTNSYEQYF TGTGCCAGCTCACCAACCACAAACAGCTACGAGCAGTACTTC
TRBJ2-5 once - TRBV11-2 CASSLGAPQETQYF TGTGCCAGCAGCTTAGGAGCGCCACAAGAGACCCAGTACTTC
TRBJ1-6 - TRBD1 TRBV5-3 CARSFPFLPYDRERSPLHF TGTGCCAGAAGCTTTCCCTTCCTCCCGTACGACAGGGAGCGATCACCCCTCCACTTT
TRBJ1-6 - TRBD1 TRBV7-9 CASSLTGTGISPLHF TGTGCCAGCAGCTTAACCGGGACAGGGATTTCACCCCTCCACTTT
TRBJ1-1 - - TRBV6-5 CASAEWESMNTEAFF TGTGCCAGCGCAGAGTGGGAGAGCATGAACACTGAAGCTTTCTTT
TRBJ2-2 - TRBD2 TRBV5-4 CASSSGLAGDTGELFF TGTGCCAGCAGCTCCGGACTAGCGGGGGACACCGGGGAGCTGTTTTTT
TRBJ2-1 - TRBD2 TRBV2 CASRVGLAENNEQFF TGTGCCAGCAGGGTCGGACTAGCGGAAAACAATGAGCAGTTCTTC
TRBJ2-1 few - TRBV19 CASSPRDTGWDGEQFF TGTGCCAGTAGTCCGAGGGACACGGGCTGGGATGGGGAGCAGTTCTTC
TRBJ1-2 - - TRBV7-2 CASSLPGDGYGYTF TGTGCCAGCAGCCTGCCGGGGGACGGTTATGGCTACACCTTC
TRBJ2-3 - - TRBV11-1 CASSFFRQVSADTQYF TGTGCCAGCAGCTTTTTTCGACAGGTTTCGGCAGATACGCAGTATTTT
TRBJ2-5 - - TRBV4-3 CASSQTGRVETQYF TGCGCCAGCAGCCAAACAGGGCGGGTAGAGACCCAGTACTTC
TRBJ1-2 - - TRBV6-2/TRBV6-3 CASSYKLNYGYTF TGTGCCAGCAGTTACAAGCTCAACTATGGCTACACCTTC
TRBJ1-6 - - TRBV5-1 CASSLAGVGSPLHF TGCGCCAGCAGCTTGGCCGGGGTAGGCTCACCCCTCCACTTT
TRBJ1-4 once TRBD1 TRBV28 CASSAPGQGDEKLFF TGTGCCAGCAGTGCCCCGGGACAGGGGGACGAAAAACTGTTTTTT
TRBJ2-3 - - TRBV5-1 CASSIIQGTDTQYF TGCGCCAGCAGCATAATTCAGGGCACGGATACGCAGTATTTT
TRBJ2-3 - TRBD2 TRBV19 CATNSGRERGDTQYF TGTGCCACGAACTCCGGGAGGGAGCGCGGAGATACGCAGTATTTT
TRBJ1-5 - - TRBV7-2 CASSPTPTGQDNQPQHF TGTGCCAGCAGCCCCACTCCGACGGGACAAGACAATCAGCCCCAGCATTTT
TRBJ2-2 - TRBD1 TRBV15 CATRFGTGATGELFF TGTGCCACCAGGTTTGGGACAGGGGCCACCGGGGAGCTGTTTTTT